Below are 21 T cell receptor beta chains sequenced from a single sample in a study of cytomegalovirus exposure and HLA in healthy donors. Vbeta (60) and Jbeta (13) primers were used in the PCR. Profiling relied on immunoSEQ multiplex PCR, and the TCRdb table lists in-frame clones only, not all of them. The sample has under 45,000 clones, around 77% seen once. Sequenced input: PBMCs. The receptors stem from a man aged 30 to 45 in good health and CMV-seronegative.

The chain employs TRBV13 and TRBJ2-2, with TRBD1 identical over 7 bases. CDR3 length: 21 amino acids. The V gene's germline CDR1 is PRHDT and CDR2 FYEKMQ (reference sequence). The V and J ends lost 2 bases and 3 bases, in that order; junction bases with no gene match: 21. The DNA of the CDR3 is TGTGCCAGCAGCTTATGGCTGGCGTCGGGGAATGACAGGGTGGACACCGGGGAGCTGTTTTTT. Translated, it gives CASSLWLASGNDRVDTGELFF.

The rearrangement links TRBV11-2 to TRBJ1-2; tentatively, D is TRBD1 (6 bases). CDR1 and CDR2 (germline): SGHAT, FQNNGV. V gave up 3 bases and J gave up 8 bases, with 10 bases separating them. CDR3 length: 12 amino acids. The CDR3 loop reads CASSFDRRGYTF. The CDR3, as DNA: TGTGCCAGCAGCTTCGACAGGAGAGGCTACACCTTC.

This clone came up once. The chain combines TRBV5-1 with TRBJ2-7; D ambiguous. The CDR3 runs to 12 residues. The V end lost 0 bases, the J end lost 4 bases, and 5 bases lay between the germline ends. The germline CDR1 and CDR2 sequences are SGHRS and YFSETQ. The CDR3: CASSLESYEQYF. Written as DNA, the CDR3 is TGCGCCAGCAGCTTGGAATCGTACGAGCAGTACTTC.

The V gene is TRBV10-3, the J gene TRBJ2-1; 13 bases fit TRBD2. CDR3 length: 15 amino acids. Looked up from germline, CDR1 is ENHRY and CDR2 is SYGVKD. After removal of 4 bases from V and 4 bases from J, the junction contained 1 base not matched to a gene. CDR3 bases: TGTGCCATCAGTGGGGGACTAGCGGGATACAATGAGCAGTTCTTC. Encoded protein: CAISGGLAGYNEQFF.

This chain uses TRBV5-1 with TRBJ2-3; the D is unclear. The V end was cut by 8 bases, the J end by 4 bases, with 14 bases between. The CDR3 loop spans 13 amino acids. The germline V gene encodes CDR1 SGHRS and CDR2 YFSETQ. The CDR3 loop reads CASSLRYSDTQYF. CDR3 coding DNA: TGCGCCAGTTCCCTGAGGTACTCAGATACGCAGTATTTT.

V and J are TRBV4-1 and TRBJ2-3; 7 bases fit TRBD1. CDR3 size: 13 residues. Germline CDR1 and CDR2: MGHRA and YSYEKL. Unmatched junction bases numbered 5, after V lost 5 bases and J lost 6 bases. The CDR3 DNA sequence: TGCGCCAGCAGCGAACCACAGGGGGATACGCAGTATTTT. This gives the protein CASSEPQGDTQYF.

Points on this clone: A read error may produce the germline difference seen at one junction end. The rearrangement joins TRBV15 to TRBJ2-1; D perhaps matches TRBD2 (5 bases). Germline V lookup: CDR1 LNHNV, CDR2 YYDKDF (reference sequence). The CDR3 contains 17 residues. The chain's CDR3 is CATSRFWTQSSYNEQLF. CDR3 sequence (DNA): TGTGCCACCAGCAGATTTTGGACTCAGAGCTCCTACAATGAGCAGCTCTTC.

The chain is built from TRBV7-7 and TRBJ2-3; 8 bases agree with TRBD2. CDR1 and CDR2 from the germline V gene are SSHAT and FNYEAQ (reference sequence). The CDR3 extends over 13 amino acids. Losses at the gene ends were 6 bases for V and 5 bases for J; bases not matched to a gene: 4. The CDR3 loop is CASSPGLEDTQYF. For the CDR3, the DNA is TGTGCCAGCAGTCCGGGACTAGAAGATACGCAGTATTTT.

The rearrangement joins TRBV19 to TRBJ1-2; D unresolved. V lost 8 bases and J lost 4, with 17 bases in between. The CDR3 is 14 residues long. CDR1 and CDR2 (germline): LNHDA, SQIVND (reference sequence). CDR3 in amino acids: CASLPGRTFYGYTF. The CDR3 DNA reads as TGTGCCAGTTTACCTGGACGGACTTTCTATGGCTACACCTTC.

On this clone itself: Other DNA sequences of this sample code for an identical CDR3. The chain combines TRBV18 with TRBJ1-2; D is unresolved. Trimming took 1 base from V and 2 from J, leaving 8 bases between them. Germline assignment: CDR1 KGHSH and CDR2 LQKENI. This CDR3 is 14 amino acids long. The CDR3 loop is CASSPLAVNYGYTF. CDR3 DNA sequence: TGTGCCAGCTCACCACTAGCTGTCAACTATGGCTACACCTTC.

The chain joins TRBV29-1 to TRBJ2-2, with 8 bases lining up with TRBD1. V lost 4 bases to trimming and J lost 5 bases; unmatched junction nucleotides: 12. Germline-derived CDR1 and CDR2 are SQVTM and ANQGSEA. This CDR3 comprises 16 residues. In DNA, the CDR3 is TGCAGCGTTGGGAGAACAGGGGGGATAGGAACCGGGGAGCTGTTTTTT. Its protein is CSVGRTGGIGTGELFF.

The chain employs TRBV7-6 and TRBJ2-3; TRBD1 aligns across 7 bases. Germline V gene lookup returns CDR1 SGHVS and CDR2 FNYEAQ. Trimming took 4 bases from V and 2 from J; bases not matched to a gene: 9. CDR3 length: 16 residues. The CDR3 protein is CASSSGPGQNTDTQYF. CDR3 DNA sequence: TGTGCCAGCAGCTCTGGACCGGGACAGAACACAGATACGCAGTATTTT.

The rearrangement joins TRBV7-9 to TRBJ1-6; TRBD1 is a possible D gene (6 bases). The germline gives CDR1 SEHNR, CDR2 FQNEAQ (reference sequence). Trimming shortened V by 1 base and J by 5 bases, and 9 bases separated the two germline ends. The CDR3 totals 15 residues. CDR3 amino acids: CASSLEAGDNSPLHF. As DNA, the CDR3 is TGTGCCAGCAGCTTAGAGGCAGGGGATAATTCACCCCTCCACTTT.

V usage is TRBV7-2 and J usage is TRBJ2-5; D is undetermined. V gave up 3 bases and J gave up 0 bases, with 2 bases separating them. This CDR3 contains 12 residues. Germline-derived CDR1 and CDR2 are SGHTA and FQGNSA. The CDR3 protein is CASSFYQETQYF. CDR3 coding DNA: TGTGCCAGCAGCTTCTACCAAGAGACCCAGTACTTC.

The chain links TRBV19 to TRBJ2-5, with D unclear. Between the trimmed V and J ends, which lost 3 bases and 1 base, there was a span of 9 bases. This CDR3 is built from 14 residues. Germline CDR1 reads LNHDA; CDR2 reads SQIVND (reference sequence). Written as DNA, the CDR3 is TGTGCCAGTAGTATCGGCAGGCTCCAAGAGACCCAGTACTTC. This translates into CASSIGRLQETQYF.

The V and J genes are TRBV7-9 and TRBJ2-7; 10 bases fit TRBD2. Germline-derived CDR1 and CDR2 are SEHNR and FQNEAQ (reference sequence). The ends lost 2 bases at V and 4 bases at J; junction bases unmatched: 8. The CDR3 length is 16 residues. CDR3 region: CASSLWEPGLAYEQYF. Written as DNA, the CDR3 is TGTGCCAGCAGCTTATGGGAGCCGGGACTAGCGTACGAGCAGTACTTC.

This clone was counted once. The rearrangement joins TRBV11-2 to TRBJ2-3, with D hard to call. Germline loops: CDR1 SGHAT, CDR2 FQNNGV. This CDR3 contains 13 residues. Between the trimmed V and J ends, which lost 5 bases and 6 bases, there was a span of 12 bases. DNA for the CDR3: TGTGCCAGCAGCCTCAATGCGGCGGATACGCAGTATTTT. Translated: CASSLNAADTQYF.

This rearrangement joins TRBV19 to TRBJ2-3; 8 nucleotides agree with TRBD2. This CDR3 is 20 amino acids long. Germline V gives CDR1 LNHDA, CDR2 SQIVND (reference sequence). Trimming at V came to 9 bases and at J to 2 bases, leaving 25 bases not matched to a gene. CDR3 bases: TGTGCCAGCCGCAGCCGTCAACCTTTAGCGGGGCTACTATACACAGATACGCAGTATTTT. It translates to CASRSRQPLAGLLYTDTQYF.

V usage is TRBV29-1 and J usage is TRBJ1-1, with TRBD1 matching over 7 bases. V was clipped by 4 bases and J by 2 bases; unmatched bases: 10. The CDR3 is 15 residues long. The germline V gene encodes CDR1 SQVTM and CDR2 ANQGSEA. This chain's CDR3 is CSVATPHRGNTEAFF. The CDR3 nucleotides read TGCAGCGTTGCCACACCTCACAGGGGAAACACTGAAGCTTTCTTT.

The rearrangement joins TRBV4-2 to TRBJ2-1; D not certain. Trimming pared 1 base from V and 3 bases from J, leaving 7 bases between. Germline V lookup: CDR1 LGHNA, CDR2 YNFKEQ. This CDR3 is built from 14 residues. Here the CDR3 DNA reads TGTGCCAGCAGCCAAGCCCACAGCTACAATGAGCAGTTCTTC. Its protein is CASSQAHSYNEQFF.

The chain employs TRBV5-4 and TRBJ1-1; a weak D match, TRBD1 (6 bases). The CDR3 length is 14 residues. V lost 4 bases, J lost 1 base, and 11 bases lay in between. CDR1 is SGHNT and CDR2 is YYREEE in the germline V gene (reference sequence). The CDR3 loop is CASSQDRSNTEAFF. For the CDR3, the DNA is TGTGCCAGCAGCCAGGACAGATCGAACACTGAAGCTTTCTTT.